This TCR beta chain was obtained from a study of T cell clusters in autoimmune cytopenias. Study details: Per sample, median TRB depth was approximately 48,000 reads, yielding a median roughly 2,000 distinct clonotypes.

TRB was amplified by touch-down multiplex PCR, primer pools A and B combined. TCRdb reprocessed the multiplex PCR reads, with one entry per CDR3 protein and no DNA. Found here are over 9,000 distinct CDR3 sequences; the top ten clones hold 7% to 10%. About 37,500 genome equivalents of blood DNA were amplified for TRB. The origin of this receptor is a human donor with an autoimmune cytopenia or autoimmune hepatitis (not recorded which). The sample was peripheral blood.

The CDR3 is CASSTIRLGQVSGYTF. The rearrangement joins TRBV28 to TRBJ1-2; TCRdb's assignment of TRBD1 cannot be checked, as there is no DNA. CDR1 MDHEN and CDR2 SYDVKM come from the germline V gene. The length of the CDR3 is 16 residues.